This T cell receptor (beta chain) was documented in a study of shared clonotypes between healthy human individuals. Study-wide context: Donors, aged 18 to 49, were a couple of women and three men.

Naive CD8 cells, CD45RO-negative and positively selected for CCR7, excluded terminally differentiated effector memory CD45RA+ cells. Whole-study results and caveats: Clonotypes that were shared across a few donors made up around 5.5% of naive CD4 clonotypes.

Genomic DNA per cell subset filled all wells of several immunoSEQ plates. Replicate PCRs from sorted subsets contained 200 ng DNA, which is roughly 30,000 T cell genomes. Produced via immunoSEQ multiplex PCR; TCRdb's table is partial and in-frame only. The table has millions of clones, approximately 94% seen once; the top ten hold 1% to 1.3%. As to this clone: The antigen remains unidentified.

This receptor was identified in a man aged 18 to 30 in good health. Sequences were obtained from naive CD8+ T cells sorted from blood.

CDR3 sequence reads: CASSLFAQDEQYF. The CDR3 coding sequence is TGTGCCAGCAGTTTATTCGCTCAGGACGAGCAGTACTTC. The chain recombines TRBV27 with TRBJ2-7, with D uncertain. This CDR3 spans 13 amino acids. Trimming left V 1 base short and J 5 bases short, with 9 bases between. Germline V lookup: CDR1 MNHEY, CDR2 SMNVEV (reference sequence).